A single T cell receptor (beta chain) is shown here with its context. J gave up 0 bases and V 3 bases, and 6 bases lay outside the gene matches. The V gene's germline CDR1 is SGHVS and CDR2 FQNEAQ. This CDR3 is built from 18 residues. Profiled with immunoSEQ multiplex PCR; TCRdb holds only in-frame clones, not every one. The data show about 95,000 clones, with 70% to 90% seen just once and roughly 15% held by the top ten. The data originate from a study of blood T cell repertoires in COVID-19. At the level of the study: Sources were T cells, B-cell-depleted T cells, or PBMCs; the material itself was cDNA or gDNA.

This TCR derives from a human donor in a cohort sampled during active COVID-19. Material for sequencing was peripheral blood. The chain is built from TRBV7-8 and TRBJ1-5; 12 positions match TRBD1. CDR3 loop: CASSLGTGGAASNQPQHF. DNA of the CDR3: TGTGCCAGCAGCTTGGGGACAGGGGGCGCGGCTAGCAATCAGCCCCAGCATTTT.